The rows below give T cell receptor beta chains drawn from one sample of a study of cytomegalovirus exposure and HLA in healthy donors. The assay was immunoSEQ multiplex PCR, and TCRdb's table has in-frame clones only and misses some. The sample holds approximately 89,000 clones, around 76% seen once. Specimen: PBMCs. These receptors came from a man between 25 and 39 years old in good health and CMV-seropositive. Both conserved end residues are part of each CDR3. Each record gives: D gene, clone size, J gene, V gene, CDR3 protein, CDR3 DNA. A D gene is named only where the DNA matches it firmly. Size is stated for part of the rows, as once, few or many counts, or as a class when the clone is expanded.

d_gene: TRBD1
abundance: NA
j_gene: TRBJ2-2
v_gene: TRBV6-5
CDR3aa: CATKDRGYAAGELFF
CDR3nt: TGTGCCACGAAGGACAGGGGGTATGCGGCCGGGGAGCTGTTTTTT

d_gene: TRBD1
abundance: few
j_gene: TRBJ2-3
v_gene: TRBV7-2
CDR3aa: CASSPDRSTDTQYF
CDR3nt: TGTGCCAGCAGCCCGGACAGGTCCACAGATACGCAGTATTTT

d_gene: NA
abundance: NA
j_gene: TRBJ2-2
v_gene: TRBV6-5
CDR3aa: CASSYFSTGELFF
CDR3nt: TGTGCCAGCAGTTATTTTAGCACCGGGGAGCTGTTTTTT

d_gene: NA
abundance: NA
j_gene: TRBJ2-2
v_gene: TRBV7-3
CDR3aa: CASSHGTETGELFF
CDR3nt: TGTGCCAGCAGCCACGGGACTGAGACCGGGGAGCTGTTTTTT

d_gene: NA
abundance: NA
j_gene: TRBJ2-7
v_gene: TRBV11-2
CDR3aa: CASSPLGRGRETYEQYF
CDR3nt: TGTGCCAGCAGCCCCCTAGGACGCGGACGGGAGACCTACGAGCAGTACTTC

d_gene: NA
abundance: NA
j_gene: TRBJ2-5
v_gene: TRBV5-8
CDR3aa: CASSVWAGEQYF
CDR3nt: TGTGCCAGCAGCGTCTGGGCCGGGGAACAGTACTTC

d_gene: NA
abundance: NA
j_gene: TRBJ2-7
v_gene: TRBV6-5
CDR3aa: CASSYPDSLEQYF
CDR3nt: TGTGCCAGCAGTTATCCGGACAGTCTAGAGCAGTACTTC

d_gene: NA
abundance: once
j_gene: TRBJ2-4
v_gene: TRBV28
CDR3aa: CASSFGQGLGYNIQYF
CDR3nt: TGTGCCAGCAGTTTTGGGCAGGGGCTCGGTTATAACATTCAGTACTTC

d_gene: NA
abundance: NA
j_gene: TRBJ1-2
v_gene: TRBV9
CDR3aa: CASSPYDGQLYGYTF
CDR3nt: TGTGCCAGCAGCCCTTACGACGGACAACTCTATGGCTACACCTTC

d_gene: NA
abundance: NA
j_gene: TRBJ1-4
v_gene: TRBV6-1
CDR3aa: CATNHRDGEKLFF
CDR3nt: TGTGCCACCAACCACAGGGATGGGGAAAAACTGTTTTTT

d_gene: NA
abundance: NA
j_gene: TRBJ2-5
v_gene: TRBV5-4
CDR3aa: CASSLWGLFETQYF
CDR3nt: TGTGCCAGCAGTTTGTGGGGCCTCTTCGAGACCCAGTACTTC

d_gene: TRBD2
abundance: few
j_gene: TRBJ2-7
v_gene: TRBV9
CDR3aa: CASSPGLAGDAYF
CDR3nt: TGTGCCAGCAGCCCAGGACTAGCGGGGGACGCGTACTTC

d_gene: TRBD1
abundance: many
j_gene: TRBJ1-1
v_gene: TRBV4-1
CDR3aa: CASSQEGGLLSEAFF
CDR3nt: TGCGCCAGCAGCCAAGAAGGGGGCCTACTTTCGGAAGCTTTCTTT

d_gene: TRBD1
abundance: NA
j_gene: TRBJ1-2
v_gene: TRBV2
CDR3aa: CATFAGQVNYGYTF
CDR3nt: TGTGCCACGTTCGCGGGACAGGTGAACTATGGCTACACCTTC

d_gene: TRBD1
abundance: NA
j_gene: TRBJ1-4
v_gene: TRBV7-2
CDR3aa: CASSGQGYEKLFF
CDR3nt: TGTGCCAGCAGCGGACAGGGGTATGAAAAACTGTTTTTT

d_gene: NA
abundance: NA
j_gene: TRBJ2-7
v_gene: TRBV2
CDR3aa: CASRLSYEQYF
CDR3nt: TGTGCCAGCAGGCTCTCCTACGAGCAGTACTTC

d_gene: NA
abundance: few
j_gene: TRBJ1-5
v_gene: TRBV19
CDR3aa: CASSMSMSGQPQHF
CDR3nt: TGTGCCAGTAGTATGTCAATGAGTGGTCAGCCCCAGCATTTT

d_gene: NA
abundance: NA
j_gene: TRBJ1-6
v_gene: TRBV5-3
CDR3aa: CARSLGLTGEIRYNSPLHF
CDR3nt: TGTGCCAGAAGCTTGGGCTTAACAGGAGAAATCCGTTATAATTCACCCCTCCACTTT